This TCR beta chain was recovered during a study of blood T cell repertoires in COVID-19. Sequencing was performed with immunoSEQ multiplex PCR; in TCRdb, only in-frame clones are kept and a portion is missing. The data show fewer than 250,000 clones, with 84% seen just once and 15% to 20% held by the top ten. In germline, CDR1 is SGDLS, CDR2 YYNGEE. The V segment lost 4 bases and the J segment 3 bases; nucleotides outside the gene matches: 13. The CDR3 extends over 17 amino acids. The sequencing input was peripheral blood. This sequence originates from a man aged 25 to 40 with active or convalescent COVID-19. The rearrangement uses TRBV9 and TRBJ1-3; TRBD1 agrees at 7 bases. The CDR3 DNA sequence: TGTGCCAGCAGCCCAGACAGGGCCCCTTCGTATGGAAACACCATATATTTT. Translation gives CASSPDRAPSYGNTIYF.